Listed below are T cell receptor beta chains from one sample, sequenced in a study of blood T cell repertoires in COVID-19. This table comes from immunoSEQ multiplex PCR, and its TCRdb copy is limited to in-frame clones, with some not included. Here the sample spans around 340,000 clones, around four fifths being singletons. The material sequenced was peripheral blood. The receptors come from a man aged 30 to 45 with active or convalescent COVID-19. CDR3s include the opening cysteine and the closing phenylalanine or tryptophan. D genes are given only for firm matches. Size is stated for part of the rows, as once, few or many counts, or as a class when the clone is expanded.

J gene | clone size | V gene | D gene | CDR3 DNA | CDR3 protein
TRBJ2-2 | once | TRBV2 | TRBD2 | TGTGCCAGCGGTCAGCGGGGCAACACCGGGGAGCTGTTTTTT | CASGQRGNTGELFF
TRBJ2-1 | . | TRBV7-3 | TRBD2 | TGTGCCAGCAGCTTAGTTGGGCGGGAGGGCCGTAAAAATGAGCAGTTCTTC | CASSLVGREGRKNEQFF
TRBJ2-3 | once | TRBV9 | . | TGTGCCAGCGCCGGCAAATCGGGGGAAAACACAGATACGCAGTATTTT | CASAGKSGENTDTQYF
TRBJ2-5 | . | TRBV3-1/TRBV3-2 | . | TGTGCCAGCAGCCAAGATAACAGGAAGACCCAGTACTTC | CASSQDNRKTQYF
TRBJ1-4 | . | TRBV6-5 | TRBD1 | TGTGCCAGCAGTTACTCCCGGGACAGGGGGCAGAAACTGTTTTTT | CASSYSRDRGQKLFF
TRBJ2-7 | once | TRBV5-4 | TRBD2 | TGTGCCAGCAGAGCCGGGACTAGCGCTTCCTACGAGCAGTACTTC | CASRAGTSASYEQYF
TRBJ1-5 | . | TRBV5-1 | TRBD1 | TGCGCCAGCAGCTTGGGTCTGGACAGGGTCAATCAGCCCCAGCATTTT | CASSLGLDRVNQPQHF
TRBJ1-1 | . | TRBV18 | . | TGTGCCAGCTCACCTTCCGCAGAGGGCTACACTGAAGCTTTCTTT | CASSPSAEGYTEAFF
TRBJ2-3 | . | TRBV7-6 | TRBD1 | TGTGCCAGCAGCGGGGCGACAGGGGGGGCAGATACGCAGTATTTT | CASSGATGGADTQYF
TRBJ2-1 | . | TRBV5-1 | TRBD1 | TGCGCCAGCAGCTTGGGGGGACAGGGAGGGTGGAATGAGCAGTTCTTC | CASSLGGQGGWNEQFF
TRBJ1-5 | . | TRBV2 | . | TGTGCCAGCAGTGAAGGAACCGGGGATCGGGTGCCCCAGCATTTT | CASSEGTGDRVPQHF
TRBJ2-3 | few | TRBV7-8 | . | TGTGCCAGCAGCGCCGCTGTGAGGGGGAGTTGGCTCACAGATACGCAGTATTTT | CASSAAVRGSWLTDTQYF
TRBJ1-3 | . | TRBV3-1/TRBV3-2 | . | TGTGCCAGCAGCCGCGCACGCCCTGGAAACACCATATATTTT | CASSRARPGNTIYF
TRBJ1-4 | . | TRBV11-3 | . | TGTGCCAGCAGCCGGGGGGAGTCTAATGAAAAACTGTTTTTT | CASSRGESNEKLFF
TRBJ1-2 | . | TRBV19 | TRBD1 | TGTGCCAGTAGTGAACAGGGGAGTAAGTATGGCTACACCTTC | CASSEQGSKYGYTF
TRBJ2-4 | . | TRBV4-2 | TRBD1 | TGTGCCAGCAGCCCTTGGTCAGGGACAGTAGCCAAAAACATTCAGTACTTC | CASSPWSGTVAKNIQYF
TRBJ2-7 | . | TRBV21-1 | . | TGTGCCAGCCAGGGACTTCCCTCCTACGAGCAGTACTTC | CASQGLPSYEQYF
TRBJ2-1 | once | TRBV18 | . | TGTGCCAGCTCCCAGAGCCGGGACAATGAGCAGTTCTTC | CASSQSRDNEQFF
TRBJ2-4 | . | TRBV19 | . | TGTGCCAGTAGTATGGACTTGACGGCAAACATTCAGTACTTC | CASSMDLTANIQYF
TRBJ1-1 | once | TRBV18 | . | TGTGCCAGCTCACTAGAAGGGGGTGAAGCTTTCTTT | CASSLEGGEAFF
TRBJ2-1 | . | TRBV7-2 | . | TGTGCCAGCAGCCAGCCCAACGGGAATCTCTATGAGCAGTTCTTC | CASSQPNGNLYEQFF
TRBJ2-5 | . | TRBV23-1 | . | TGCGCCAGCACTACTAAAGTCCAAGAGACCCAGTACTTC | CASTTKVQETQYF
TRBJ1-3 | . | TRBV2 | . | TGTGCCAGCAGTGTAGGCAGGCCCTCTGGAAACACCATATATTTT | CASSVGRPSGNTIYF
TRBJ2-7 | . | TRBV11-1 | . | TGTGCCAGCAGCTTTCAGGGGCTTTCCTACGAGCAGTACTTC | CASSFQGLSYEQYF
TRBJ1-1 | few | TRBV18 | . | TGTGCCAGCTCACCCCTGGACAGTGTTCAATTGAACACTGAAGCTTTCTTT | CASSPLDSVQLNTEAFF
TRBJ2-1 | . | TRBV18 | TRBD2 | TGTGCCAGCTCACCACAGAGCGGGGGCACATACAATGAGCAGTTCTTC | CASSPQSGGTYNEQFF
TRBJ2-7 | . | TRBV18 | . | TGTGCCAGCTCACCCCAGACAGGGAGGCGCGAGCAGTACTTC | CASSPQTGRREQYF
TRBJ2-6 | . | TRBV11-3 | . | TGTGCCAGCAGCCATACCAGGGGCGCTGGGGCCAACGTCCTGACTTTC | CASSHTRGAGANVLTF
TRBJ2-6 | . | TRBV7-3 | TRBD1 | TGTGCCAGCAGCTTAACGGTCCAGGGGGTTCCTGGGGCCAACGTCCTGACTTTC | CASSLTVQGVPGANVLTF
TRBJ1-4 | . | TRBV19 | . | TGTGCCAGTAGTGGACCGGGGACTAATGAAAAACTGTTTTTT | CASSGPGTNEKLFF
TRBJ2-3 | . | TRBV7-2 | TRBD1 | TGTGCCAGCAGCTTAGCCGGGACAGGCAGGGATACGCAGTATTTT | CASSLAGTGRDTQYF
TRBJ2-1 | . | TRBV5-4 | TRBD2 | TGTGCCAGCAGCCCGCCCCCTAGCGGGGGTAACAATGAGCAGTTCTTC | CASSPPPSGGNNEQFF
TRBJ2-1 | . | TRBV10-3 | . | TGTGCCATCAGTGAGCTAGTCACCCATGAGCAGTTCTTC | CAISELVTHEQFF
TRBJ1-1 | . | TRBV13 | TRBD1 | TGTGCCAGCAGCACCCCCGGGACAGCCCTTTTAGCTTTCTTT | CASSTPGTALLAFF
TRBJ2-5 | . | TRBV3-1/TRBV3-2 | . | TGTGCCAGCAGCCAGAGGGAGACCCAGTACTTC | CASSQRETQYF
TRBJ2-7 | . | TRBV6-5 | . | TGTGCCAGCAGTTCCCCAGGTGCCTACGAGCAGTACTTC | CASSSPGAYEQYF